This TCR beta chain was observed in a study of CD8+CD57+ T cells in acquired aplastic anemia. TCR beta VDJ and CDR3 profiles were obtained from a genomic DNA template. Via MiXCR, TCRdb re-called the reads, giving one row per CDR3 protein. The sample has around 50,000 distinct CDR3 sequences, around 50% seen once; the top ten hold around 17%. Regarding the study as a whole: Patients and controls were not found to differ significantly in CD8+ Simpson's diversity. Patients and controls shared twenty-nine CD8+ CDR3 sequences, highly expressed in patients.

Individuals selected for sequencing had exhibited CD8+CD57+ cell expansion on flow cytometry. Among the patients, all had severe acquired aplastic anemia. Receipt of therapy had not occurred in any patient by the time of blood sampling. On this clonotype: No antigen is known for it.

Sequencing was carried out using sorted CD4+, CD8+, or CD8+CD57+ T cells (not recorded which) from PBMCs. The TCR comes from a human donor with aplastic anemia.

DNA for the CDR3: TGTGCCACCAATCAGGGGAACACTGAAGCTTTCTTT. Protein: CATNQGNTEAFF. The chain couples TRBV19 to TRBJ1-1; D is perhaps TRBD1 (5 bases). This CDR3 comprises 12 residues. Deletions cut 10 bases from V and 1 base from J, with 10 bases between. Germline assignment: CDR1 LNHDA and CDR2 SQIVND (reference sequence).